The 31 T cell receptor beta chains below were found in one sample sequenced in a study of blood T cell repertoires in COVID-19. The method was immunoSEQ multiplex PCR; TCRdb's version includes in-frame clones alone and lacks a portion of them. The sample yields about 210,000 clones, 80% to 85% seen once. Sequencing was performed on PBMCs or T cells enriched from blood (not recorded which). The receptors were sampled from a woman in her 30s who had been exposed to COVID-19.

This chain connects TRBV3-1 (or the pseudogene TRBV3-2) to TRBJ1-1, with D possibly matching TRBD1 (5 bases). Germline V gives CDR1 LGHDT, CDR2 YNNKEL (reference sequence). V lost 0 bases to trimming and J lost 4 bases, with 15 bases between them. The CDR3 loop spans 16 amino acids. This CDR3 is CASSQEGGWGGTEAFF. The CDR3 bases are TGTGCCAGCAGCCAAGAGGGAGGTTGGGGGGGCACTGAAGCTTTCTTT.

This chain joins TRBV2 and TRBJ1-4; 7 bases are a match to TRBD1. Germline values: CDR1 SNHLY, CDR2 FYNNEI. V trimming: 1 base; J trimming: 9 bases; junction bases outside the gene matches: 8. CDR3 length equals 15 residues. CDR3 in DNA: TGTGCCAGCAGTGAAGGGGGACAGAGTATGAAAAAACTGTTTTTT. Amino acid sequence: CASSEGGQSMKKLFF.

This chain uses TRBV11-2 with TRBJ1-4, with D maybe TRBD1 (6 bases). CDR1 SGHAT and CDR2 FQNNGV come from the germline V gene. The CDR3 loop spans 19 amino acids. Trimming shortened V by 8 bases and J by 8 bases, and 33 bases separated the two germline ends. In nucleotides, the CDR3 is TGTGCCAGCCCGCAGCTTTATCCCCCTGGGGGCGCGGGTAGGGAAAAACTGTTTTTT. The encoded protein is CASPQLYPPGGAGREKLFF.

This sequence joins TRBV19 and TRBJ2-3, with TRBD1 as a possible D gene (5 bases). Deletions cut 4 bases from V and 0 bases from J, with 14 bases between. This CDR3 has 16 amino acids. In germline, CDR1 is LNHDA, CDR2 SQIVND (reference sequence). CDR3 region: CASSTQGVPSTDTQYF. The CDR3 bases are TGTGCCAGTAGTACACAAGGGGTTCCTAGCACAGATACGCAGTATTTT.

This chain links TRBV5-1 with TRBJ2-5; D is undetermined. The CDR3 totals 17 residues. Looked up from germline, CDR1 is SGHRS and CDR2 is YFSETQ. V lost 2 bases and J 2 bases, leaving 19 bases between the germline ends. CDR3 bases: TGCGCCAGCAGCTTTTCCCCTCCAGGAATATTACAAGAGACCCAGTACTTC. Amino acids: CASSFSPPGILQETQYF.

The chain joins TRBV15 to TRBJ1-6; D gene ambiguous. V was trimmed by 5 bases and J by 7 bases, leaving 6 bases between them. Germline assignment: CDR1 LNHNV and CDR2 YYDKDF (reference sequence). The CDR3 spans 12 residues. The CDR3 bases are TGTGCCACCAGCGAAGCGAATTCACCCCTCCACTTT. It encodes CATSEANSPLHF.

This rearrangement joins TRBV18 to TRBJ1-1, with D uncertain. V shed 2 bases and J shed 3 bases, with 10 bases lying between them. The CDR3 is 14 amino acids. CDR1 and CDR2 from the germline V gene are KGHSH and LQKENI. DNA of the CDR3: TGTGCCAGCTCACCAATGGGAGGGTACACTGAAGCTTTCTTT. Its protein product is CASSPMGGYTEAFF.

By frequency in the sample, this clone is medium-sized. This rearrangement joins TRBV6-4 to TRBJ2-3; TRBD2 is a possible D gene (5 bases). CDR3 length: 14 residues. CDR1 is MRHNA, CDR2 SNTAGT, per germline. V lost 0 bases, J lost 6 bases, and 10 bases lay in between. For the CDR3, the DNA is TGTGCCAGCAGTGACTCCTGGGAGTCGGATACGCAGTATTTT. It specifies CASSDSWESDTQYF.

This clone has a handful of counts. This chain links TRBV3-1 (or the pseudogene TRBV3-2) with TRBJ1-2; unclear D gene. The CDR3 totals 16 residues. V was shortened by 1 base and J by 4 bases, with 16 bases between the two germline ends. Germline CDR1 reads LGHDT; CDR2 reads YNNKEL (reference sequence). The CDR3 loop is CASSQGLGANIYGYTF. The CDR3 coding sequence is TGTGCCAGCAGCCAAGGACTCGGAGCTAACATCTATGGCTACACCTTC.

This rearrangement joins TRBV2 to TRBJ1-2; D not certain. V lost 5 bases to trimming and J lost 8 bases, with 15 bases between them. CDR1 is SNHLY and CDR2 is FYNNEI in the germline V gene. CDR3 length equals 13 residues. The CDR3: CASSRSETSGYTF. The CDR3, as DNA: TGTGCCAGCAGTCGCAGCGAGACTAGCGGCTACACCTTC.

Turning to this clone: The junction departs from germline at one end; a sequencing error may be responsible. The V gene is TRBV12-3 or TRBV12-4, the J gene TRBJ2-7; 7 bases agree with TRBD1. This CDR3 has 13 residues. CDR3 DNA sequence: TGTGCCAGCAGACCCTTCGGACAGGCGCTTATGAGCTTC. Translated: CASRPFGQALMSF.

The chain couples TRBV2 to TRBJ1-1; D is possibly TRBD1 (6 bases). The CDR3 covers 11 residues. Trimming removed 11 bases from V and 8 bases from J, with 15 bases in between. CDR1 and CDR2 from the germline V gene are SNHLY and FYNNEI. CDR3 sequence: CACPGTREAFF. CDR3 in DNA: TGTGCCTGCCCGGGGACACGGGAAGCTTTCTTT. Full variable domain (rest looked up from reference TRBV2 and TRBJ1-1): EPEVTQTPSHQVTQMGQEVILRCVPISNHLYFYWYRQILGQKVEFLVSFYNNEISEKSEIFDDQFSVERPDGSNFTLKIRSTKLEDSAMYFCACPGTREAFFGQGTRLTVV.

The chain has TRBV18 and TRBJ2-7; 10 bases are a match to TRBD2. Germline-derived CDR1 and CDR2 are KGHSH and LQKENI. There are 17 residues in the CDR3. Trimming removed 0 bases from V and 0 bases from J; junction bases left unmatched: 5. CDR3 coding DNA: TGTGCCAGCTCACCACCCTTACTAGCGGGGAGCTCCTACGAGCAGTACTTC. Protein: CASSPPLLAGSSYEQYF.

The chain uses TRBV7-6 and TRBJ1-5; D might be TRBD1 (5 bases). V was cut by 1 base and J by 1 base, with 5 bases left in between. The length of the CDR3 is 14 residues. In germline, CDR1 is SGHVS, CDR2 FNYEAQ. CDR3 sequence (DNA): TGTGCCAGCAGCTTAGACAGGAGCAATCAGCCCCAGCATTTT. It is translated as CASSLDRSNQPQHF.

This chain joins TRBV5-4 and TRBJ2-7, with D possibly TRBD1 on 6 matching bases. Trimming removed 4 bases at V and 1 base at J, with 9 bases between. CDR1 is SGHNT and CDR2 is YYREEE in the germline V gene (reference sequence). The CDR3 is 13 residues long. CDR3 nucleotide sequence: TGTGCCAGCAGCCTACAGGGATCCTACGAGCAGTACTTC. Its protein is CASSLQGSYEQYF.

This sequence joins TRBV10-3 and TRBJ1-5; D may be TRBD1 (6 bases). Germline loops: CDR1 ENHRY, CDR2 SYGVKD. The V and J ends lost 2 bases and 6 bases respectively, with 20 bases between them. The CDR3 is 17 residues long. The CDR3 bases are TGTGCCATCAGTGAGGATTCAACAGGGAGTTTCGGTCAGCCCCAGCATTTT. Translated: CAISEDSTGSFGQPQHF.

The chain employs TRBV15 and TRBJ2-7; 7 bases are a match to TRBD2. The germline gives CDR1 LNHNV, CDR2 YYDKDF (reference sequence). V shed 1 base, J shed 3 bases, and the junction held 6 bases outside the gene matches. CDR3 length equals 15 residues. CDR3 sequence reads: CATSRASGANYEQYF. In nucleotides, the CDR3 is TGTGCCACCAGCAGAGCAAGCGGGGCCAACTACGAGCAGTACTTC. The variable domain in full, completed from reference TRBV15 and TRBJ2-7, reads DAMVIQNPRYQVTQFGKPVTLSCSQTLNHNVMYWYQQKSSQAPKLLFHYYDKDFNNEADTPDNFQSRRPNTSFCFLDIRSPGLGDTAMYLCATSRASGANYEQYFGPGTRLTVT.

The V call is TRBV7-2, the J call TRBJ1-1, with D possibly being TRBD1 (5 bases). V lost 2 bases and J lost 4, with 14 bases in between. Germline V gives CDR1 SGHTA, CDR2 FQGNSA. The CDR3 loop spans 15 amino acids. In DNA, the CDR3 is TGTGCCAGCAGCTTAATAGGGGTGTTCGGCACTGAAGCTTTCTTT. Translation: CASSLIGVFGTEAFF. Based on the CDR3 plus reference TRBV7-2 and TRBJ1-1, the full variable domain is GAGVSQSPSNKVTEKGKDVELRCDPISGHTALYWYRQSLGQGLEFLIYFQGNSAPDKSGLPSDRFSAERTGGSVSTLTIQRTQQEDSAVYLCASSLIGVFGTEAFFGQGTRLTVV.

The CDR3 sequence: CASSWTLTVATNEKLFF. CDR3 nucleotide sequence: TGTGCCAGCAGTTGGACCCTGACAGTTGCAACTAATGAAAAACTGTTTTTT. This chain uses TRBV27 with TRBJ1-4, with D possibly TRBD1 on 5 matching bases. Germline CDR1 is MNHEY and CDR2 is SMNVEV (reference sequence). The CDR3 loop spans 17 amino acids. Trimming removed 4 bases from V and 0 bases from J, with 15 bases in between. The full variable domain, rest sourced from reference TRBV27 and TRBJ1-4, is EAQVTQNPRYLITVTGKKLTVTCSQNMNHEYMSWYRQDPGLGLRQIYYSMNVEVTDKGDVPEGYKVSRKEKRNFPLILESPSPNQTSLYFCASSWTLTVATNEKLFFGSGTQLSVL.

This rearrangement joins TRBV4-3 to TRBJ1-1, with D hard to call. This CDR3 contains 13 residues. V lost 1 base to trimming and J lost 0 bases, with 3 bases between them. Germline V CDR1 and CDR2: LGHNA, YSLEER. This chain's CDR3 is CASSQVMNTEAFF. CDR3 coding DNA: TGCGCCAGCAGCCAAGTAATGAACACTGAAGCTTTCTTT.

The V gene is TRBV9, the J gene TRBJ1-2; 7 nucleotides line up with TRBD1. This CDR3 has 16 amino acids. Germline V gives CDR1 SGDLS, CDR2 YYNGEE. V dropped 4 bases and J dropped 1; count of bases not matched to a gene: 10. This CDR3 is CASSPRWTGFNYGYTF. CDR3 in DNA: TGTGCCAGCAGCCCTCGGTGGACAGGATTTAACTATGGCTACACCTTC.

The chain combines TRBV5-5 with TRBJ2-7; the D gene is possibly TRBD1 (6 bases). Germline V gives CDR1 SGHKS, CDR2 YYEKEE (reference sequence). V was cut by 0 bases and J by 5 bases, with 15 bases left in between. CDR3 size: 15 residues. In DNA form, the CDR3 reads TGTGCCAGCAGCTTGGAGGCATGGGGGCTCCACGAGCAGTACTTC. The encoded protein is CASSLEAWGLHEQYF.

This chain links TRBV3-1 (or the pseudogene TRBV3-2) with TRBJ1-2; D not certain. CDR1 is LGHDT and CDR2 is YNNKEL in the germline V gene (reference sequence). The CDR3 has 11 residues. V lost 0 bases to trimming and J lost 7 bases, with 3 bases between them. In nucleotides, the CDR3 is TGTGCCAGCAGCCAAGATCTTGGCTACACCTTC. Its translation: CASSQDLGYTF.

This rearrangement joins TRBV27 to TRBJ1-5; TRBD1 matches 10 bases. The germline CDR1 and CDR2 sequences are MNHEY and SMNVEV (reference sequence). This CDR3 region has 13 residues. The junction had 3 bases not matched to a gene; V was cut back by 6 bases and J by 7 bases. The CDR3 spells CASSRDRGQPQHF. In DNA form, the CDR3 reads TGTGCCAGCAGCCGGGACAGGGGACAGCCCCAGCATTTT.

Regarding this clone: Other DNA sequences in this specimen translate into the identical CDR3. J is TRBJ1-1 and V is TRBV18, with 10 bases identical to TRBD1. After removal of 6 bases from V and 5 bases from J, the junction contained 6 bases not matched to a gene. CDR3 length: 14 amino acids. Germline V gives CDR1 KGHSH, CDR2 LQKENI. CDR3 in amino acids: CASSPTGGLTEAFF. The CDR3 nucleotides read TGTGCCAGCTCTCCGACAGGGGGCCTAACTGAAGCTTTCTTT.

This chain joins TRBV7-9 and TRBJ2-7; 9 bases line up with TRBD1. CDR1 and CDR2 (germline): SEHNR, FQNEAQ (reference sequence). The CDR3 sequence is 15 residues long. V lost 5 bases and J lost 6; bases outside the gene matches: 11. The CDR3 DNA reads TGTGCCAGCAGCCCCCCCATGGACAGGGGCCGCGAGCAGTACTTC. Translated, it gives CASSPPMDRGREQYF.

This chain joins TRBV11-2 and TRBJ1-1, with 8 bases aligning to TRBD1. In germline, CDR1 is SGHAT, CDR2 FQNNGV. V gave up 3 bases and J gave up 4 bases; unmatched junction bases: 7. CDR3 length: 15 amino acids. CDR3 in DNA: TGTGCCAGCAGCTTGGTAGGACAGGGAACCACTGAAGCTTTCTTT. Translating it yields CASSLVGQGTTEAFF. Full variable domain (rest looked up from reference TRBV11-2 and TRBJ1-1): EAGVAQSPRYKIIEKRQSVAFWCNPISGHATLYWYQQILGQGPKLLIQFQNNGVVDDSQLPKDRFSAERLKGVDSTLKIQPAKLEDSAVYLCASSLVGQGTTEAFFGQGTRLTVV.

The chain couples TRBV2 to TRBJ1-2; a possible D gene is TRBD1 (5 bases). The CDR3 length is 14 residues. V lost 6 bases and J lost 4, with 15 bases in between. From germline, CDR1 is SNHLY and CDR2 FYNNEI. The CDR3 sequence: CASRPTAGFYGYTF. CDR3 nucleotides: TGTGCCAGCAGACCCACGGCAGGGTTCTATGGCTACACCTTC.

This clone appeared a single time. The V gene is TRBV5-4, the J gene TRBJ2-3, with unresolved D. The CDR3 contains 14 residues. CDR1 is SGHNT and CDR2 is YYREEE in the germline V gene (reference sequence). Trimming pared 1 base from V and 4 bases from J, leaving 10 bases between. CDR3 DNA sequence: TGTGCCAGCAGCTTGATTGCTACCCCAGATACGCAGTATTTT. Translating gives CASSLIATPDTQYF. The variable domain in full, completed from reference TRBV5-4 and TRBJ2-3, reads ETGVTQSPTHLIKTRGQQVTLRCSSQSGHNTVSWYQQALGQGPQFIFQYYREEENGRGNFPPRFSGLQFPNYSSELNVNALELDDSALYLCASSLIATPDTQYFGPGTRLTVL.

J is TRBJ1-1 and V is TRBV3-1 (or the pseudogene TRBV3-2); tentatively, D is TRBD1 (6 bases). Germline V gives CDR1 LGHDT, CDR2 YNNKEL (reference sequence). V lost 2 bases and J lost 7, with 14 bases in between. The CDR3 spans 14 residues. CDR3 region: CASSQNRVRSEAFF. DNA of the CDR3: TGTGCCAGCAGCCAAAACAGGGTTAGGAGTGAAGCTTTCTTT.

The V gene is TRBV18, the J gene TRBJ2-1; 8 bases are shared with TRBD2. V gave up 3 bases and J gave up 4 bases; unmatched junction bases: 5. In germline, CDR1 is KGHSH, CDR2 LQKENI. CDR3 size: 15 residues. CDR3 in DNA: TGTGCCAGCTCACCGACCGGGGGGGTATACAATGAGCAGTTCTTC. It translates to CASSPTGGVYNEQFF.